These 19 T cell receptor beta chains came from one sample sequenced in a study of blood T cell repertoires in COVID-19. Sequencing used immunoSEQ multiplex PCR; TCRdb keeps in-frame clones, though not all of them. The sample has about 40,000 clones; about 86% are singletons. Sequencing was performed on peripheral blood. Every receptor here comes from a middle-aged man in a cohort sampled during active COVID-19.

Comment on this clone: This sample includes further DNA sequences coding for the same CDR3. This chain connects TRBV4-1 to TRBJ1-6; TRBD1 aligns across 8 bases. The CDR3 loop spans 14 amino acids. V lost 4 bases to trimming and J lost 10 bases; unmatched junction nucleotides: 6. CDR1 and CDR2 from the germline V gene are MGHRA and YSYEKL. The CDR3 nucleotides are TGCGCCAGCAGCCCCGGGACAGGAGGCTCACCCCTCCACTTT. Translating gives CASSPGTGGSPLHF.

This clone was counted ten times or more. The chain joins TRBV5-5 to TRBJ1-6; possibly TRBD1 for D (6 bases). The V end was cut by 7 bases, the J end by 8 bases, with 13 bases between. Germline CDR1 reads SGHKS; CDR2 reads YYEKEE (reference sequence). The CDR3 consists of 13 residues. CDR3 amino acids: CASSRQAYSPLHF. The CDR3, as DNA: TGTGCCAGCTCACGACAGGCTTATTCACCCCTCCACTTT.

This clone was seen a single time. This chain links TRBV2 with TRBJ2-7, with 14 positions matching TRBD2. The length of the CDR3 is 17 residues. V shed 6 bases and J 4 bases; nucleotides not matched to a gene: 11. Germline V gene data show CDR1 as SNHLY and CDR2 as FYNNEI. CDR3 in DNA: TGTGCCAGCAGAGCGGGGACTAGCGGGGGTGCTGGATACGAGCAGTACTTC. This encodes CASRAGTSGGAGYEQYF. The entire variable domain, with the rest obtained from reference TRBV2 and TRBJ2-7, is as follows: EPEVTQTPSHQVTQMGQEVILRCVPISNHLYFYWYRQILGQKVEFLVSFYNNEISEKSEIFDDQFSVERPDGSNFTLKIRSTKLEDSAMYFCASRAGTSGGAGYEQYFGPGTRLTVT.

The V gene is TRBV7-2, the J gene TRBJ2-7, with 9 bases that match TRBD1. The CDR3 runs to 14 residues. The trim removed 3 bases at V and 3 bases at J, leaving 3 bases unmatched. Per germline, CDR1 SGHTA and CDR2 FQGNSA. In DNA form, the CDR3 reads TGTGCCAGCAGCTTGGGACAGGGTAACTACGAGCAGTACTTC. Residues: CASSLGQGNYEQYF.

V is TRBV7-6 and J is TRBJ2-7; TRBD2 aligns across 7 bases. Germline V gives CDR1 SGHVS, CDR2 FNYEAQ. V shed 0 bases and J 2 bases; nucleotides not matched to a gene: 4. The CDR3 loop spans 15 amino acids. Written as DNA, the CDR3 is TGTGCCAGCAGCTTAGCTAGCGGGCTGACCTACGAGCAGTACTTC. Amino acid sequence: CASSLASGLTYEQYF.

The chain carries TRBV24-1 and TRBJ1-2, with D possibly TRBD1 on 5 matching bases. V dropped 7 bases and J dropped 1 base, with 21 bases sitting between them. The CDR3 runs to 17 residues. In germline, CDR1 is KGHDR, CDR2 SFDVKD. The CDR3: CATRRWGRKTDNYGYTF. The CDR3 DNA reads TGTGCCACCAGACGGTGGGGCAGGAAGACGGATAACTATGGCTACACCTTC.

V and J are TRBV23-1 and TRBJ2-3; 11 bases are a match to TRBD1. TRBV23-1 is annotated as an ORF whose role is uncertain. Trimming took 4 bases from V and 6 from J; bases not matched to a gene: 12. The CDR3 has 17 amino acids. The CDR3 DNA is TGCGCCAGCAGTCTTTCCCGGGACAGGGGGAGAGGGGATACGCAGTATTTT. Protein product: CASSLSRDRGRGDTQYF.

The chain links TRBV24-1 to TRBJ2-3; 7 bases line up with TRBD2. CDR1 is KGHDR, CDR2 SFDVKD, per germline. CDR3 length: 16 residues. V was pared by 3 bases and J by 2 bases, with 7 bases of the junction left unmatched. For the CDR3, the DNA is TGTGCCACCAGTGATCCAACCGGGACTACCACAGATACGCAGTATTTT. This codes for CATSDPTGTTTDTQYF.

Of note for this clone: Germline and junction disagree at one end, which may indicate a read error. The chain is built from TRBV7-7 and TRBJ2-1; 9 bases are a match to TRBD2. The V gene's germline CDR1 is SSHAT and CDR2 FNYEAQ (reference sequence). The CDR3 runs 16 residues. The CDR3 nucleotides read TGTGCTAGCAGCTTAGAAATAGGCGGGAGGGGAAATGAGCAGTTCTTC. This encodes CASSLEIGGRGNEQFF.

This sequence joins TRBV4-1 and TRBJ2-7; 9 positions agree with TRBD2. This CDR3 has 15 amino acids. In germline, CDR1 is MGHRA, CDR2 YSYEKL. J gave up 4 bases and V 0 bases, and 4 bases lay outside the gene matches. This CDR3 reads CASSQEASGIYEQYV. For the CDR3, the DNA is TGCGCCAGCAGCCAAGAAGCTAGCGGGATTTACGAGCAGTACGTC.

The V gene is TRBV19, the J gene TRBJ2-1; D gene unclear. The V end lost 5 bases, the J end lost 3 bases, and 11 bases lay between the germline ends. Germline-derived CDR1 and CDR2 are LNHDA and SQIVND (reference sequence). This CDR3 has 14 residues. The chain's CDR3 is CASSPTRDYNEQFF. The CDR3 DNA reads TGTGCCAGTAGTCCCACTCGCGACTACAATGAGCAGTTCTTC.

The CDR3 loop is CASSITGTTEAFF. The CDR3 DNA reads as TGTGCCAGCAGCATTACAGGGACCACTGAAGCTTTCTTT. The V gene is TRBV11-3, the J gene TRBJ1-1; D may be TRBD1 (6 bases). The V end lost 5 bases, the J end lost 4 bases, and 11 bases lay between the germline ends. The CDR3 has 13 amino acids. Per the germline V gene, CDR1 is SGHNT and CDR2 is YENEEA.

In this sample, this clone turned up once. The V gene is TRBV7-2, the J gene TRBJ1-2; possible D gene TRBD1, 6 bases. Germline V gene lookup returns CDR1 SGHTA and CDR2 FQGNSA. V was cut by 4 bases and J by 4 bases, with 13 bases left in between. The CDR3 totals 14 residues. CDR3 nucleotides: TGTGCCAGCAGCTCGGGGACATCCGGCTATGGCTACACCTTC. This encodes CASSSGTSGYGYTF.

Details on this clone: This sample includes further DNA sequences coding for the same CDR3. The V and J genes are TRBV7-2 and TRBJ2-1; 10 bases are shared with TRBD2. Trimming removed 2 bases from V and 2 bases from J; junction bases left unmatched: 0. The CDR3 has 15 residues. Per the germline V gene, CDR1 is SGHTA and CDR2 is FQGNSA. CDR3 loop: CASSLSGGAYNEQFF. The CDR3 coding sequence is TGTGCCAGCAGCTTAAGCGGGGGGGCCTACAATGAGCAGTTCTTC.

This sequence joins TRBV15 and TRBJ1-5, with 8 bases lining up with TRBD1. CDR3 length: 16 residues. Germline V lookup: CDR1 LNHNV, CDR2 YYDKDF (reference sequence). Trimming at V came to 3 bases and at J to 3 bases, leaving 7 bases not matched to a gene. CDR3 in DNA: TGTGCCACCAGCAGTACCACAGGGGGTTTCAATCAGCCCCAGCATTTT. Protein: CATSSTTGGFNQPQHF.

The chain links TRBV29-1 to TRBJ2-2; D might be TRBD2 (6 bases). Trimming removed 6 bases from V and 4 bases from J, with 18 bases in between. The CDR3 has 15 amino acids. The germline CDR1 and CDR2 sequences are SQVTM and ANQGSEA. The DNA of the CDR3 is TGCAGCGTCGCAGGGAAACCCGGGAGCACCGGGGAGCTGTTTTTT. This codes for CSVAGKPGSTGELFF.

The rearrangement joins TRBV14 to TRBJ1-2, with a tentative D call TRBD1 (5 bases). The CDR3 spans 13 residues. Between the trimmed V and J ends, which lost 3 bases and 5 bases, there was a span of 10 bases. Germline V gives CDR1 SGHDN, CDR2 FVKESK. Here the CDR3 reads CASSQYRQYGYTF. In DNA, the CDR3 is TGTGCCAGCAGCCAGTACAGACAGTATGGCTACACCTTC.

The V and J genes are TRBV18 and TRBJ1-4; D possibly corresponds to TRBD1 (6 bases). V shed 4 bases and J shed 4 bases, with 13 bases lying between them. The CDR3 is 15 residues long. Germline V gene data show CDR1 as KGHSH and CDR2 as LQKENI. This chain's CDR3 is CASSRSGTNNEKLFF. Here the CDR3 DNA reads TGTGCCAGCTCACGATCCGGGACAAATAATGAAAAACTGTTTTTT.

The V call is TRBV6-5, the J call TRBJ2-2; 12 positions match TRBD2. The V segment lost 7 bases and the J segment 6 bases; nucleotides outside the gene matches: 6. Germline assignment: CDR1 MNHEY and CDR2 SVGAGI. This CDR3 spans 15 amino acids. As DNA, the CDR3 is TGTGCCAGCACTCGGACTAGCGGGAATCCCGGGGAGCTGTTTTTT. Amino acids: CASTRTSGNPGELFF.